These 17 T cell receptor beta chains were sequenced from one sample in a study of breast tumors, draining lymph nodes, adjacent tissues. TCRdb called the multiplex PCR reads again in MiXCR, with one record for every CDR3 protein. The profile shows 150,000 to 200,000 distinct CDR3 sequences, roughly a third of them singletons. Breast cancer patients provided tissue from their axillary draining lymph nodes. The sequencing sample was made of axillary lymph node tissue. Receptors originate from a female donor with breast cancer. Some clones in this sample may be carry-over from other donors' samples.

This clonotype has a single count. A much larger clone lies a single base off, so this may be a read error. This rearrangement joins TRBV12-3 or TRBV12-4 to TRBJ1-3, with a possible D match to TRBD1 (5 bases). Trimming took off 6 bases at V and 2 bases at J, with 11 bases between the two ends. CDR3 length: 14 amino acids. As DNA, the CDR3 is TGTGCCAGCAGCCGAGGGGATCCTGGAAACACCATATATTTT. Its translation is CASSRGDPGNTIYF.

This clonotype was detected ten times or more. The genes are TRBV5-1 and TRBJ2-7; D uncertain. With 4 bases removed from V and 0 bases from J, the gap between germline ends came to 14 bases. This CDR3 contains 15 residues. The germline V gene has CDR1 SGHRS and CDR2 YFSETQ. CDR3: CASSLAVGSSYEQYF. The CDR3 region has the DNA TGCGCCAGCAGCCTGGCTGTGGGAAGCTCCTACGAGCAGTACTTC.

This clonotype was counted between two and nine times. This chain uses TRBV29-1 with TRBJ1-1; TRBD1 aligns across 7 bases. This CDR3 has 13 residues. Looked up from germline, CDR1 is SQVTM and CDR2 is ANQGSEA. Losses at the gene ends were 4 bases for V and 2 bases for J; bases not matched to a gene: 4. CDR3 nucleotide sequence: TGCAGCGTTGCCCGGGACAGCAACACTGAAGCTTTCTTT. This codes for CSVARDSNTEAFF.

Concerning this clonotype itself: This clone may be a read error of a much larger clone one base away. The rearrangement joins TRBV12-3 or TRBV12-4 to TRBJ2-2; no definite D call. Trimming cost V 10 bases and J 1 base, with 16 bases left between them. This CDR3 comprises 15 residues. CDR3 sequence: CATCELGRNTGELFF. As DNA, the CDR3 is TGTGCCACCTGTGAACTTGGACGGAACACCGGGGAGCTGTTTTTT.

This clonotype was detected only a few times. The chain joins TRBV10-2 to TRBJ1-1; D unclear. The CDR3 contains 13 residues. Between the trimmed V and J ends, which lost 8 bases and 2 bases, there was a span of 12 bases. Germline V gene data show CDR1 as WSHSY and CDR2 as SAAADI. The CDR3 nucleotides read TGCGCCAGCGGTTGGGCCCGTAACACTGAAGCTTTCTTT. Protein product: CASGWARNTEAFF.

This clonotype came up many times. The V gene is TRBV2, the J gene TRBJ2-7; D is possibly TRBD1 (6 bases). The ends were cut back, 4 bases at V and 0 bases at J, with 13 bases in the middle. The CDR3 has 15 residues. Germline V gene data show CDR1 as SNHLY and CDR2 as FYNNEI. CDR3 DNA sequence: TGTGCCAGCAGTGGAGGGACAAAAAACTCCTACGAGCAGTACTTC. Translating it yields CASSGGTKNSYEQYF. The variable domain in full, completed from reference TRBV2 and TRBJ2-7, reads EPEVTQTPSHQVTQMGQEVILRCVPISNHLYFYWYRQILGQKVEFLVSFYNNEISEKSEIFDDQFSVERPDGSNFTLKIRSTKLEDSAMYFCASSGGTKNSYEQYFGPGTRLTVT.

This clonotype was detected ten times or more. The rearrangement joins TRBV7-9 to TRBJ2-7; D perhaps matches TRBD2 (5 bases). Per germline, CDR1 SEHNR and CDR2 FQNEAQ (reference sequence). The CDR3 is made up of 14 amino acids. Trimming took 1 base from V and 2 from J, leaving 9 bases between them. The CDR3 spells CASSLVPGAYEQYF. The CDR3 DNA sequence: TGTGCCAGCAGCTTAGTTCCCGGGGCCTACGAGCAGTACTTC.

This clonotype appeared many times. It may be a read error: a sequence one base away is much more abundant. This rearrangement joins TRBV15 to TRBJ1-2; no clear D. V shed 1 base and J shed 2 bases, with 8 bases lying between them. This CDR3 comprises 14 residues. Germline assignment: CDR1 LNHNV and CDR2 YYDKDF (reference sequence). CDR3 DNA: TGTGCCACCAGCAGAGTTGGGCGGAACTATGGCTACACCTTC. Translation gives CATSRVGRNYGYTF.

This clonotype was counted at least ten times. A much more abundant neighbour one base away suggests this may be a read error. The DNA for the CDR3 is TGTGCCAGCAGCTTGGATCAGGCTGTACAGCCCCAGCATTTT. It encodes CASSLDQAVQPQHF. The chain carries TRBV5-8 and TRBJ1-5; D unclear. The germline CDR1 and CDR2 sequences are SGHTS and YDEGEE. The CDR3 is made up of 14 amino acids. Trimming took off 0 bases at V and 7 bases at J, with 11 bases between the two ends.

This clonotype has at least ten counts. The chain links TRBV7-3 to TRBJ2-2, with D perhaps assigned TRBD1 or TRBD2 (5 bases each). V lost 4 bases, J lost 8 bases, and 11 bases lay in between. Germline assignment: CDR1 SGHTA and CDR2 FQGTGA. This CDR3 has 13 amino acids. DNA for the CDR3: TGTGCCAGCAGCTCATCAGGGACGGGGGAGCTGTTTTTT. Protein sequence: CASSSSGTGELFF.

This clonotype was seen at least ten times. The CDR3 protein is CASGQGGNTGELFF. DNA of the CDR3: TGTGCCAGTGGGCAGGGAGGGAACACCGGGGAGCTGTTTTTT. The V and J genes are TRBV6-5 and TRBJ2-2, with D possibly being TRBD2 (6 bases). The V gene's germline CDR1 is MNHEY and CDR2 SVGAGI. The ends were cut back, 9 bases at V and 1 base at J, with 12 bases in the middle. The CDR3 covers 14 residues.

Ten or more counts support this clonotype. V gene TRBV19 combines with J gene TRBJ1-4; 7 positions match TRBD1. The J segment lost 8 bases and the V segment lost 3 bases, leaving 9 bases of the junction unmatched. The CDR3 spans 15 residues. Germline CDR1 LNHDA, CDR2 SQIVND (reference sequence). Here the CDR3 reads CASSITGVGGEKLFF. CDR3 in DNA: TGTGCCAGTAGTATCACAGGGGTAGGAGGAGAAAAACTGTTTTTT.

Ten or more counts support this clonotype. The J gene is TRBJ2-7, the V gene TRBV24-1, with D hard to call. Per germline, CDR1 KGHDR and CDR2 SFDVKD. With 4 bases removed from V and 4 bases from J, the gap between germline ends came to 10 bases. The CDR3 has 13 amino acids. The CDR3 sequence: CATSDEDKYEQYF. CDR3 DNA: TGTGCCACCAGTGACGAAGACAAGTACGAGCAGTACTTC.

This clonotype has a count of ten or more. The J gene is TRBJ1-6, the V gene TRBV12-3 or TRBV12-4; D unresolved. Trimming shortened V by 5 bases and J by 8 bases, and 4 bases separated the two germline ends. There are 11 residues in the CDR3. CDR3 in amino acids: CASSGDSPLHF. CDR3 bases: TGTGCCAGCAGTGGGGATTCACCCCTCCACTTT.

As concerns this clonotype: A much larger clone is a single base away; this may be a read error. The V call is TRBV6-5, the J call TRBJ1-2; TRBD1 is a possible D gene (5 bases). The CDR3 sequence is 15 residues long. Germline-derived CDR1 and CDR2 are MNHEY and SVGAGI. CDR3 in amino acids: CANKISFDSHYDYTF. CDR3 DNA sequence: TGTGCCAACAAAATCAGTTTTGACAGCCACTATGACTACACCTTC.

This clonotype appeared many times. The rearrangement links TRBV18 to TRBJ1-5; D remains unclear. The CDR3 has 13 residues. V lost 4 bases, J lost 5 bases, and 9 bases lay in between. Germline V gene sequence: CDR1 KGHSH, CDR2 LQKENI. The CDR3 coding sequence is TGTGCCAGCTCACTTACGGAGGATCAGCCCCAGCATTTT. Its protein is CASSLTEDQPQHF.

This chain uses TRBV29-1 with TRBJ2-1; tentatively, D is TRBD2 (6 bases). V was shortened by 4 bases and J by 10 bases, with 23 bases between the two germline ends. The CDR3 is 15 amino acids. CDR1 is SQVTM, CDR2 ANQGSEA, per germline. The CDR3 nucleotides read TGCAGCGTTGTGGCATTTGTGGGGACTCAGTCCGAGCAGTTCTTC. Translation: CSVVAFVGTQSEQFF.